This is a list of T cell receptor beta chains from one sample in a study of blood T cell repertoires in COVID-19. This table comes from immunoSEQ multiplex PCR, and its TCRdb copy is limited to in-frame clones, with some not included. The repertoire holds approximately 200,000 clones, with approximately 90% as singletons. The sample consisted of peripheral blood. The receptors stem from a young man with COVID-19, enrolled during active disease. Each CDR3 is given with its conserved first and last residue. Fields, in order: J gene, D gene, clone size, V gene, CDR3 protein, CDR3 DNA. A D gene is named only where the DNA matches it firmly. A clone size is listed for some rows: how often the clone was seen (once, few, many), or a class if it is expanded.

j_call: TRBJ1-1; d_call: .; clone_size: .; v_call: TRBV27; cdr3_aa: CASSLDPEPNTEAFF; cdr3_nt: TGTGCCAGCAGTTTAGACCCGGAGCCAAACACTGAAGCTTTCTTT
j_call: TRBJ2-7; d_call: TRBD2; clone_size: once; v_call: TRBV5-4; cdr3_aa: CASSRWTSQYEQYF; cdr3_nt: TGTGCCAGCAGCCGGTGGACTAGCCAATACGAGCAGTACTTC
j_call: TRBJ1-1; d_call: .; clone_size: .; v_call: TRBV10-3; cdr3_aa: CAISSKGGSTEAFF; cdr3_nt: TGTGCCATCAGCTCCAAGGGAGGGAGCACTGAAGCTTTCTTT
j_call: TRBJ2-1; d_call: .; clone_size: .; v_call: TRBV2; cdr3_aa: CASSDVQNSYNEQFF; cdr3_nt: TGTGCCAGCAGTGACGTACAGAACTCCTACAATGAGCAGTTCTTC
j_call: TRBJ1-2; d_call: .; clone_size: .; v_call: TRBV18; cdr3_aa: CASSSPANRDGYTF; cdr3_nt: TGTGCCAGCTCATCACCAGCCAACAGGGATGGCTACACCTTC
j_call: TRBJ2-1; d_call: .; clone_size: .; v_call: TRBV10-3; cdr3_aa: CAISDYPQSNEQFF; cdr3_nt: TGTGCCATCAGTGACTACCCACAGAGCAATGAGCAGTTCTTC
j_call: TRBJ2-1; d_call: TRBD2; clone_size: .; v_call: TRBV4-3; cdr3_aa: CASSQELGLRASGRRSDNEQFF; cdr3_nt: TGCGCCAGCAGCCAAGAGCTAGGGCTTAGGGCTAGCGGGAGGCGCTCTGACAATGAGCAGTTCTTC
j_call: TRBJ2-1; d_call: TRBD2; clone_size: .; v_call: TRBV4-1; cdr3_aa: CASSHPSGNEQFF; cdr3_nt: TGCGCCAGCAGCCACCCTAGCGGCAATGAGCAGTTCTTC
j_call: TRBJ2-1; d_call: TRBD2; clone_size: .; v_call: TRBV6-2/TRBV6-3; cdr3_aa: CASSYSSGGASPNEQFF; cdr3_nt: TGTGCCAGCAGTTACTCATCGGGGGGGGCCTCCCCGAATGAGCAGTTCTTC
j_call: TRBJ1-2; d_call: .; clone_size: .; v_call: TRBV20-1; cdr3_aa: CSASGGLGYGYTF; cdr3_nt: TGCAGTGCTAGTGGAGGGCTTGGGTATGGCTACACCTTC
j_call: TRBJ1-1; d_call: TRBD1; clone_size: few; v_call: TRBV7-9; cdr3_aa: CASSFTGDTEAFF; cdr3_nt: TGTGCCAGCAGCTTTACAGGGGACACTGAAGCTTTCTTT
j_call: TRBJ2-2; d_call: TRBD1; clone_size: .; v_call: TRBV28; cdr3_aa: CASSPPRTGRTGELFF; cdr3_nt: TGTGCCAGCAGTCCACCCCGGACAGGGCGGACCGGGGAGCTGTTTTTT
j_call: TRBJ2-1; d_call: .; clone_size: .; v_call: TRBV7-8; cdr3_aa: CASSLLVKSSYNEQFF; cdr3_nt: TGTGCCAGCAGCTTATTGGTTAAGAGCTCCTACAATGAGCAGTTCTTC
j_call: TRBJ2-2; d_call: .; clone_size: .; v_call: TRBV19; cdr3_aa: CASSMPAGTNTGELFF; cdr3_nt: TGTGCCAGTAGTATGCCGGCGGGAACGAACACCGGGGAGCTGTTTTTT
j_call: TRBJ1-2; d_call: .; clone_size: .; v_call: TRBV4-1; cdr3_aa: CASSQDLGRSNYGYTF; cdr3_nt: TGCGCCAGCAGCCAAGATTTGGGCAGATCTAACTATGGCTACACCTTC
j_call: TRBJ2-1; d_call: TRBD1; clone_size: .; v_call: TRBV7-2; cdr3_aa: CASSLRRRWGQGSYNEQFF; cdr3_nt: TGTGCCAGCAGCCTAAGACGGCGGTGGGGACAGGGATCCTACAATGAGCAGTTCTTC
j_call: TRBJ2-7; d_call: .; clone_size: .; v_call: TRBV18; cdr3_aa: CASSPPTRTYEQYF; cdr3_nt: TGTGCCAGCTCACCACCAACACGAACGTACGAGCAGTACTTC
j_call: TRBJ2-3; d_call: TRBD2; clone_size: .; v_call: TRBV7-2; cdr3_aa: CASSTGGGSDTQYF; cdr3_nt: TGTGCCAGCAGCACTGGGGGGGGATCGGATACGCAGTATTTT
j_call: TRBJ2-5; d_call: .; clone_size: .; v_call: TRBV4-3; cdr3_aa: CASSQALEYQETQYF; cdr3_nt: TGCGCCAGCAGCCAAGCCCTTGAGTACCAAGAGACCCAGTACTTC
j_call: TRBJ2-1; d_call: TRBD2; clone_size: .; v_call: TRBV11-2; cdr3_aa: CASSLEGRARSYNEQFF; cdr3_nt: TGTGCCAGCAGCTTAGAAGGGAGGGCCCGGTCCTACAATGAGCAGTTCTTC
j_call: TRBJ2-7; d_call: TRBD1; clone_size: .; v_call: TRBV6-5; cdr3_aa: CASSYYPDRATYEQYF; cdr3_nt: TGTGCCAGCAGTTACTATCCGGACAGGGCCACCTACGAGCAGTACTTC
j_call: TRBJ1-2; d_call: .; clone_size: .; v_call: TRBV4-1; cdr3_aa: CASSDDRDYTF; cdr3_nt: TGCGCCAGCAGCGACGACAGAGACTACACCTTC
j_call: TRBJ2-7; d_call: .; clone_size: .; v_call: TRBV19; cdr3_aa: CASSIQEGATYEQYF; cdr3_nt: TGTGCCAGTAGTATCCAAGAGGGAGCCACCTACGAGCAGTACTTC